This paragraph covers one T cell receptor (beta chain) sequence. Its matching antigen is unknown. Measured with immunoSEQ multiplex PCR; TCRdb has only the in-frame clones, and not every one. Found here are tens of thousands of clones, around 90% of them singletons; the top ten hold around 0.11%. The sample comes from a study of graft-versus-host responses after intestinal transplantation. For the study at large: In this cohort, recipients had multivisceral, liver-intestinal, or isolated intestinal transplants. Anti-thymocyte globulin induction was given to all recipients, followed by tacrolimus and steroids for around three years.

This CDR3 contains 15 residues. V lost 7 bases to trimming and J lost 4 bases, with 19 bases between them. Germline assignment: CDR1 MNHEY and CDR2 SVGAGI. Study-level results: Some GvH clones were seen earlier in gut or blood, suggesting intestinal origin. Graft-donor T cell macrochimerism in patients accompanied high graft-versus-host to host-versus-graft clonal ratios in allografts.

The clonotype was recovered from a human donor who received an intestinal transplant. The specimen comprised unstimulated CD4+ T cells sorted from spleen or lymph node cells, sampled before intestinal transplant. The chain combines TRBV6-5 with TRBJ1-2; possibly TRBD1 for D (5 bases). CDR3 bases: TGTGCCAGCACCACAACGGGCGGGGCTGGCTATGGCTACACCTTC. It yields the protein CASTTTGGAGYGYTF.